Shown below are 14 T cell receptor beta chains from a single sample sequenced in a study of T-cell reconstitution after alpha-beta-depleted transplantation in children (dated by TCRdb to the mid-2010s). Read against the paper, the sample's treatment or condition label means: allogeneic hematopoietic cell transplantation with graft depleted of TCRalphabeta T cells and CD19 B cells. The library was obtained by PCR. Sequencing was carried out with an Illumina HiSeq 2500. TCR library preparation used molecular barcoding, with unique molecular identifiers applied to normalize quantification of the TCRbeta repertoire. TCRdb reprocessing: public reads trimmed at Q25 with fastp, clones called with MiXCR, in-frame beta chains kept. For every CDR3 protein sequence, its rows merge into one entry that carries the most common genes and DNA. The sample table contains hundreds of thousands of distinct CDR3 sequences; only one count was recorded for 10% to 15% of them. The top ten hold roughly 2.3% of the sample.

The sequenced sample was PBMCs, mostly from graft donor cells, obtained 360 days after TCRalphabeta/CD19-depleted stem cell transplant. The receptors derive from a male patient younger than 18 who had a stem cell transplant for acute myeloid leukemia, so the T cells may come from the graft donor.

A few counts support this clonotype. The rearrangement joins TRBV29-1 to TRBJ1-5; unclear D gene. Trimming pared 1 base from V and 4 bases from J, leaving 8 bases between. The CDR3 has 13 residues. In germline, CDR1 is SQVTM, CDR2 ANQGSEA. CDR3 protein: CSVEVAGNQPQHF. The CDR3 DNA sequence: TGCAGCGTTGAAGTTGCGGGGAATCAGCCCCAGCATTTT.

This clonotype was observed a few times. This chain links TRBV7-2 with TRBJ2-1; 8 bases line up with TRBD2. V lost 4 bases to trimming and J lost 1 base; unmatched junction nucleotides: 6. The CDR3 spans 16 residues. Germline CDR1 and CDR2: SGHTA and FQGNSA. CDR3 sequence reads: CASSSLAGKSYNEQFF. As DNA, the CDR3 is TGTGCCAGCAGCTCTTTAGCGGGAAAGTCCTACAATGAGCAGTTCTTC.

This clonotype has just one count. The gene calls are TRBV7-2 and TRBJ2-7; no clear D gene. CDR1 and CDR2 from the germline V gene are SGHTA and FQGNSA. CDR3 size: 15 residues. Between the trimmed V and J ends, which lost 5 bases and 2 bases, there was a span of 16 bases. CDR3 bases: TGTGCCAGCAGCCGGATTAGCTTCCAGGCCTACGAGCAGTACTTC. It translates to CASSRISFQAYEQYF.

The chain is built from TRBV6-5 and TRBJ2-5; 7 nucleotides agree with TRBD2. Germline assignment: CDR1 MNHEY and CDR2 SVGAGI. With V trimmed by 0 bases and J by 10 bases, 17 bases remained unmatched. The CDR3 runs to 17 residues. CDR3 region: CASSYSRGTSAPERQYF. CDR3 DNA sequence: TGTGCCAGCAGTTACTCGAGAGGTACTAGCGCCCCGGAACGCCAGTACTTC.

The table lists this clonotype with a few counts. The chain joins TRBV28 to TRBJ2-5; weak D call: TRBD2 (6 bases). The CDR3 length is 14 residues. CDR1 is MDHEN, CDR2 SYDVKM, per germline. Trimming left V 8 bases short and J 10 bases short, with 23 bases between. This CDR3 is CASWRVGPFRDQYF. The CDR3, as DNA: TGTGCCAGCTGGAGGGTCGGACCGTTTCGAGACCAGTACTTC.

This chain joins TRBV13 and TRBJ2-3; no clear D gene. CDR3 size: 14 residues. Germline V gives CDR1 PRHDT, CDR2 FYEKMQ (reference sequence). Trimming shortened V by 2 bases and J by 2 bases, and 8 bases separated the two germline ends. CDR3 nucleotides: TGTGCCAGCAGCTTAATAGCCTCCACAGATACGCAGTATTTT. Protein sequence: CASSLIASTDTQYF.

This clonotype was counted at least ten times. The J gene is TRBJ2-7, the V gene TRBV28; possibly TRBD2 for D (6 bases). The CDR3 length is 16 residues. Trimming pared 8 bases from V and 3 bases from J, leaving 23 bases between. Germline values: CDR1 MDHEN, CDR2 SYDVKM. For the CDR3, the DNA is TGTGCCAGCCGAGAGCGGGCGGCGGGACCCCGCTACGAGCAGTACTTC. It specifies CASRERAAGPRYEQYF.

This clonotype qualifies as medium-sized. This rearrangement joins TRBV7-9 to TRBJ2-2; unclear D gene. The CDR3 is 17 amino acids. V lost 3 bases, J lost 0 bases, and 14 bases lay in between. In germline, CDR1 is SEHNR, CDR2 FQNEAQ (reference sequence). The CDR3 region has the DNA TGTGCCAGCAGCTTCCGGGCTCGAGGCGCGAACACCGGGGAGCTGTTTTTT. It specifies CASSFRARGANTGELFF.

This clonotype has just a few counts. This chain's CDR3 is CASRRTGGALNEQFF. DNA of the CDR3: TGTGCCAGCCGGCGAACAGGGGGCGCGTTGAATGAGCAGTTCTTC. This chain links TRBV25-1 with TRBJ2-1, with TRBD1 matching over 9 bases. The CDR3 runs to 15 residues. With 8 bases clipped from V and 7 bases from J, the junction kept 12 bases outside the gene matches. Per the germline V gene, CDR1 is MGHDK and CDR2 is SYGVNS.

V gene TRBV28 combines with J gene TRBJ1-4, with D unresolved. In germline, CDR1 is MDHEN, CDR2 SYDVKM. The CDR3 sequence is 12 residues long. The germline V and J ends were trimmed by 5 bases and 7 bases, with 8 bases remaining between them. The CDR3 sequence is CASSPQGEKLFF. CDR3 coding DNA: TGTGCCAGCAGTCCACAAGGTGAAAAACTGTTTTTT. Using reference TRBV28 and TRBJ1-4 for the parts outside the CDR3, the full variable domain is DVKVTQSSRYLVKRTGEKVFLECVQDMDHENMFWYRQDPGLGLRLIYFSYDVKMKEKGDIPEGYSVSREKKERFSLILESASTNQTSMYLCASSPQGEKLFFGSGTQLSVL.

This clonotype was seen at least ten times. V is TRBV7-9 and J is TRBJ2-1, with a possible D match to TRBD1 (6 bases). CDR3 length: 16 amino acids. The V end lost 5 bases, the J end lost 0 bases, and 14 bases lay between the germline ends. Per germline, CDR1 SEHNR and CDR2 FQNEAQ (reference sequence). The CDR3 nucleotides read TGTGCCAGCAGCCCTGGGACATCGAGCTCCTACAATGAGCAGTTCTTC. Translated: CASSPGTSSSYNEQFF. Full variable domain (rest looked up from reference TRBV7-9 and TRBJ2-1): DTGVSQNPRHKITKRGQNVTFRCDPISEHNRLYWYRQTLGQGPEFLTYFQNEAQLEKSRLLSDRFSAERPKGSFSTLEIQRTEQGDSAMYLCASSPGTSSSYNEQFFGPGTRLTVL.

This chain links TRBV14 with TRBJ2-2; D is unclear. Trimming took 3 bases from V and 6 from J, leaving 5 bases between them. The germline V gene has CDR1 SGHDN and CDR2 FVKESK. The CDR3 is made up of 12 amino acids. The chain's CDR3 is CASSHTSGELFF. CDR3 DNA sequence: TGTGCCAGCAGCCACACGTCCGGGGAGCTGTTTTTT.

In its sample, this clonotype was seen many times. The V call is TRBV9, the J call TRBJ2-5; the D is unclear. Trimming stripped 3 bases from V and 5 bases from J, with 5 bases between. The CDR3 is made up of 11 amino acids. In germline, CDR1 is SGDLS, CDR2 YYNGEE. Written as DNA, the CDR3 is TGTGCCAGCAGCGGTGGGGAGACCCAGTACTTC. This codes for CASSGGETQYF.

V gene TRBV29-1 combines with J gene TRBJ2-7, with D unresolved. The CDR3 loop spans 15 amino acids. Germline V lookup: CDR1 SQVTM, CDR2 ANQGSEA. The ends were cut back, 6 bases at V and 1 base at J, with 19 bases in the middle. CDR3 region: CSVQYSPDFSYEQYF. The CDR3 bases are TGCAGCGTCCAGTACAGTCCCGATTTTTCCTACGAGCAGTACTTC.